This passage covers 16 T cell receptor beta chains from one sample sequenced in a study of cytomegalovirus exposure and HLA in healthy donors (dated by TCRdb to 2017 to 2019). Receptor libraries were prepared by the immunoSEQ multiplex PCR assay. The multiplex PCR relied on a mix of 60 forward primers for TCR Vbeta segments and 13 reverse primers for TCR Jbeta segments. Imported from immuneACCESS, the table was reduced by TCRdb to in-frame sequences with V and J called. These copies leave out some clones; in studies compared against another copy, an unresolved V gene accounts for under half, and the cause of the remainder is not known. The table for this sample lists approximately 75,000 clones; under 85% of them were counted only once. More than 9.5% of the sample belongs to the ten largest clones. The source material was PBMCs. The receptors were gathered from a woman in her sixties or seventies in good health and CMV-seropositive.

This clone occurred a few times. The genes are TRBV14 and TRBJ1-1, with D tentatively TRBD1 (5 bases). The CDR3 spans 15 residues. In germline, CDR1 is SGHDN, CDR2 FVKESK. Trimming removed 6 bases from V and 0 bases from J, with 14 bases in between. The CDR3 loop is CASSPTGAMNTEAFF. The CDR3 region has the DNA TGTGCCAGCAGTCCAACAGGAGCCATGAACACTGAAGCTTTCTTT.

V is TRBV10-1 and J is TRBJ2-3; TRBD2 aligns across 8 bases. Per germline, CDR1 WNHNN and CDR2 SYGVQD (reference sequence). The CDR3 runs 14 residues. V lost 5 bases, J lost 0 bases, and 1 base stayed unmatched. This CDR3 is CASSKRESTDTQYF. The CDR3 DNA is TGCGCCAGCAGTAAGCGGGAGAGCACAGATACGCAGTATTTT.

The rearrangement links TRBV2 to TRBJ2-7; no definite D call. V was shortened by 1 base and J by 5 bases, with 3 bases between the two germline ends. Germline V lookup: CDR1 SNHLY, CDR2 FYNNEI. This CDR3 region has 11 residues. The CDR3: CASSEDNEQYF. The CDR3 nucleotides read TGTGCCAGCAGTGAAGACAACGAGCAGTACTTC.

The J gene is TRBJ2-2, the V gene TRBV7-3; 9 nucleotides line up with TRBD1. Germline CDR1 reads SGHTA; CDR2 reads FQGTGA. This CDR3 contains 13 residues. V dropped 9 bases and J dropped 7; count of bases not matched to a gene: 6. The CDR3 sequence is CASGTGTGGELFF. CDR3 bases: TGTGCCAGTGGGACAGGGACTGGCGGGGAGCTGTTTTTT.

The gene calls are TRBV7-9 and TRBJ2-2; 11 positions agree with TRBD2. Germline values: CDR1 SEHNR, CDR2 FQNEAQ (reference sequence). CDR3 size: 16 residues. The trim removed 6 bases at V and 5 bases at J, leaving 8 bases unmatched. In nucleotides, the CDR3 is TGTGCCAGCAGGGGCGGGACTAGCGGAACAACCGGGGAGCTGTTTTTT. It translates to CASRGGTSGTTGELFF.

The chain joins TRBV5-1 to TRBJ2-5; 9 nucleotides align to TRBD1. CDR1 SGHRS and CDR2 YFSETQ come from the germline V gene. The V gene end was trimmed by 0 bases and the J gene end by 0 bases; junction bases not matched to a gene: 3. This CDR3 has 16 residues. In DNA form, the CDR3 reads TGCGCCAGCAGCTTGGGTTGGGACAGGGACCAAGAGACCCAGTACTTC. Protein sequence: CASSLGWDRDQETQYF.

In DNA, the CDR3 is TGCGCCAGCAGCTCCCCGGGACAGGGAAGGGGCACAGATACGCAGTATTTT. It translates to CASSSPGQGRGTDTQYF. The rearrangement links TRBV23-1 to TRBJ2-3; 9 positions agree with TRBD1. Being an ORF, TRBV23-1 has a function that is uncertain. The CDR3 covers 17 residues. Unmatched junction bases numbered 11, after V lost 6 bases and J lost 1 base.

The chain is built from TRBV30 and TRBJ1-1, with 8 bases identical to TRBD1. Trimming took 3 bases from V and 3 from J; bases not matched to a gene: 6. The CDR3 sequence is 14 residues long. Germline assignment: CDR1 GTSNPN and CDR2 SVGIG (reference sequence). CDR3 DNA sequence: TGTGCCTGGAGAAATAAACAGGGGGACACTGAAGCTTTCTTT. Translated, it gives CAWRNKQGDTEAFF.

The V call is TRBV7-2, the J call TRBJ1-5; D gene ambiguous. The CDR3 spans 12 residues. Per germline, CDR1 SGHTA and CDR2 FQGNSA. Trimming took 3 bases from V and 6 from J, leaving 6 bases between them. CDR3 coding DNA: TGTGCCAGCAGCTTTGCCGGTCAGCCCCAGCATTTT. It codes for CASSFAGQPQHF. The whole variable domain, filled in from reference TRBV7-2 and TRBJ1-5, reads GAGVSQSPSNKVTEKGKDVELRCDPISGHTALYWYRQSLGQGLEFLIYFQGNSAPDKSGLPSDRFSAERTGGSVSTLTIQRTQQEDSAVYLCASSFAGQPQHFGDGTRLSIL.

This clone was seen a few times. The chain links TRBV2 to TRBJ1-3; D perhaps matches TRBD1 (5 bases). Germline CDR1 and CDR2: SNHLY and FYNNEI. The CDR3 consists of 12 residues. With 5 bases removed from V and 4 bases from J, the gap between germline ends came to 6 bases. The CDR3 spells CASSRQGNTIYF. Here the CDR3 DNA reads TGTGCCAGCAGTCGACAGGGAAACACCATATATTTT.

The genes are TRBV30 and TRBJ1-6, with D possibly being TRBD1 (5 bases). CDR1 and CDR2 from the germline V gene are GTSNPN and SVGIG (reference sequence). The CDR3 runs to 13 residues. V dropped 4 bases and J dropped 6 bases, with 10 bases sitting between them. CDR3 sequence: CAWNPGLNSPLHF. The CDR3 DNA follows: TGTGCCTGGAACCCGGGACTTAATTCACCCCTCCACTTT.

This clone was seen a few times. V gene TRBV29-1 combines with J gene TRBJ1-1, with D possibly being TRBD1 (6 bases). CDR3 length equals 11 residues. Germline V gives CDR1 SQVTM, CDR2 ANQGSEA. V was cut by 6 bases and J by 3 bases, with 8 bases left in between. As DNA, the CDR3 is TGCAGCGTGGCAGGGGACACTGAAGCTTTCTTT. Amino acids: CSVAGDTEAFF.

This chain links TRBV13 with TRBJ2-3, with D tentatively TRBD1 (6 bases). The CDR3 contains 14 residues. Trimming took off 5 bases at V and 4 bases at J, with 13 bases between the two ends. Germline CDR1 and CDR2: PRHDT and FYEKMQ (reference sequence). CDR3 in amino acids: CASSPHRVSDTQYF. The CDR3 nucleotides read TGTGCCAGCAGCCCCCACAGGGTTTCAGATACGCAGTATTTT.

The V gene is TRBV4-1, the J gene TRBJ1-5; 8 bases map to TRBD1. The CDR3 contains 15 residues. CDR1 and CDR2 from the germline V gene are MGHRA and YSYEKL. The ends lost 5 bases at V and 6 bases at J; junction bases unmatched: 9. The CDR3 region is CASSARTGRAQPQHF. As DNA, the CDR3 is TGCGCCAGCAGCGCCAGGACAGGGAGGGCTCAGCCCCAGCATTTT.

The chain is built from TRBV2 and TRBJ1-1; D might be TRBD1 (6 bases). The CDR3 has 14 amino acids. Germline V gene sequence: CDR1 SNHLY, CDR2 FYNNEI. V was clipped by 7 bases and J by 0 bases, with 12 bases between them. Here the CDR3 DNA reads TGTGCCAGCACCAAGACAGGAATGAACACTGAAGCTTTCTTT. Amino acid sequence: CASTKTGMNTEAFF.

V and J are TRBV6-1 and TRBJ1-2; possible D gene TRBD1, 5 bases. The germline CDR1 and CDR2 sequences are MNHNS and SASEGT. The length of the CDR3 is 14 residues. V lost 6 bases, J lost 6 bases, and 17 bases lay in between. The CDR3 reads CASRSVVGVDGYTF. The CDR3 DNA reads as TGTGCCAGCAGGAGCGTGGTAGGGGTAGATGGCTACACCTTC.